This T cell receptor (beta chain) stems from a study of Ad26.COV2.S vaccination and SARS-CoV-2 variants. The protocol was immunoSEQ multiplex PCR, while the TCRdb copy is restricted to in-frame clones and leaves out a portion. The table lists about 450,000 clones, 85% to 90% of them singletons. Note on this clone: Its matching antigen is unknown.

Specified treatment: 19 received Ad26.COV2.S at low or high dose, single or two shots; about 5 received placebo; per-sample allocation not given. Sampling took place 63 days after the first vaccine or placebo injection. Cohort 1b enrolled adults aged 18-55 years in Boston. Notes on the study in general: Spike-specific TCR breadth was greater in vaccine than placebo recipients. There was a possibility that the TCR breadth and depth analyses underestimated total T cell responses. Across vaccine and placebo recipients, the breadth of non-spike TCRs was similar.

This TCR was recovered from a person aged 18-65 years who received the Ad26.COV2.S COVID-19 vaccine or a placebo. The material was peripheral blood, obtained in a trial of Ad26.COV2.S vaccine versus placebo.

The CDR3, as DNA: TGTGCCAGCACCCCAGGGACAGGGATAAACGAGCAGTACTTC. It translates to CASTPGTGINEQYF. This chain joins TRBV6-5 and TRBJ2-7, with 9 bases identical to TRBD1. Germline trimming cut 7 bases from V and 5 bases from J; bases unmatched to any gene: 9. The length of the CDR3 is 14 residues. Germline lookup yields CDR1 MNHEY and CDR2 SVGAGI.